The 12 T cell receptor beta chains given below trace back to one sample, sequenced in a study of control samples from healthy donors and cancer patients. Sequencing was performed with immunoSEQ multiplex PCR; in TCRdb, only in-frame clones are kept and a portion is missing. The sample yields about 79,000 clones, over 85% seen once. Material for sequencing was PBMCs. These receptors all stem from a woman aged 40 to 50 with lung cancer.

A few counts support this clone. The rearrangement links TRBV2 to TRBJ2-3; maybe TRBD1 (5 bases). The CDR3 covers 13 residues. The V gene lost 4 bases and the J gene lost 6 bases, with 11 bases spanning the gap. The germline CDR1 and CDR2 sequences are SNHLY and FYNNEI. The CDR3 sequence: CASSARVTDTQYF. The CDR3 DNA is TGTGCCAGCAGTGCCAGGGTCACGGATACGCAGTATTTT.

This chain joins TRBV4-1 and TRBJ1-4, with a possible D match to TRBD1 (5 bases). The germline V and J ends were trimmed by 4 bases and 3 bases, with 15 bases remaining between them. Germline V gives CDR1 MGHRA, CDR2 YSYEKL. The CDR3 spans 16 residues. CDR3 sequence reads: CASSRSPGGANEKLFF. Here the CDR3 DNA reads TGCGCCAGCAGCCGTTCTCCTGGGGGGGCTAATGAAAAACTGTTTTTT.

The J gene is TRBJ2-2, the V gene TRBV18; D gene ambiguous. Trimming shortened V by 3 bases and J by 1 base, and 12 bases separated the two germline ends. CDR1 KGHSH and CDR2 LQKENI come from the germline V gene. CDR3 length: 16 amino acids. CDR3 in DNA: TGTGCCAGCTCACCTGCTTGGGTTTTGAACACCGGGGAGCTGTTTTTT. Amino acids: CASSPAWVLNTGELFF.

The chain links TRBV30 to TRBJ2-2, with no clear D. The CDR3 is 15 amino acids. Trimming cost V 3 bases and J 1 base, with 12 bases left between them. Germline loops: CDR1 GTSNPN, CDR2 SVGIG (reference sequence). CDR3 protein: CAWRDIRQNTGELFF. CDR3 DNA: TGTGCCTGGAGGGATATACGACAGAACACCGGGGAGCTGTTTTTT.

The chain employs TRBV18 and TRBJ1-5; no clear D. V shed 2 bases and J shed 2 bases, with 13 bases lying between them. The CDR3 has 16 amino acids. Per the germline V gene, CDR1 is KGHSH and CDR2 is LQKENI. The CDR3 nucleotides are TGTGCCAGCTCACCATTTGGGTCAGTGGGCAATCAGCCCCAGCATTTT. Its translation: CASSPFGSVGNQPQHF.

The chain has TRBV9 and TRBJ2-7; maybe TRBD2 (5 bases). V lost 1 base and J 5 bases, leaving 10 bases between the germline ends. In germline, CDR1 is SGDLS, CDR2 YYNGEE. The CDR3 has 13 residues. The chain's CDR3 is CASSVLPGNEQYF. CDR3 DNA sequence: TGTGCCAGCAGCGTACTCCCCGGGAACGAGCAGTACTTC.

The V and J genes are TRBV5-1 and TRBJ2-5; D is unclear. Trimming stripped 0 bases from V and 5 bases from J, with 2 bases between. CDR1 and CDR2 (germline): SGHRS, YFSETQ. The CDR3 is made up of 11 amino acids. CDR3 loop: CASSLVETQYF. CDR3 in DNA: TGCGCCAGCAGCTTGGTTGAGACCCAGTACTTC.

The rearrangement uses TRBV6-4 and TRBJ2-1, with TRBD2 matching over 10 bases. The CDR3 is 13 residues long. Germline assignment: CDR1 MRHNA and CDR2 SNTAGT. V lost 5 bases, J lost 6 bases, and 1 base stayed unmatched. CDR3: CASSRLAGNEQFF. The CDR3 DNA follows: TGTGCCAGCAGTAGACTAGCGGGCAATGAGCAGTTCTTC.

V and J are TRBV10-3 and TRBJ1-5; a weak D match, TRBD1 (5 bases). The V end was cut by 3 bases, the J end by 11 bases, with 14 bases between. Germline values: CDR1 ENHRY, CDR2 SYGVKD. This CDR3 has 13 amino acids. The CDR3 region has the DNA TGTGCCATCAGTGACCAGGGACGGGGTACCCAGCATTTT. Translating it yields CAISDQGRGTQHF.

In its sample, this clone was seen once. This chain joins TRBV2 and TRBJ1-6, with a possible D match to TRBD1 (5 bases). This CDR3 is 16 amino acids long. CDR1 and CDR2 (germline): SNHLY, FYNNEI. V lost 7 bases, J lost 0 bases, and 13 bases lay in between. Here the CDR3 DNA reads TGTGCCAGCATGGGACGGGAGAGCTCCTATAATTCACCCCTCCACTTT. This codes for CASMGRESSYNSPLHF.

The chain joins TRBV30 to TRBJ2-7; 8 nucleotides line up with TRBD1. CDR1 is GTSNPN and CDR2 is SVGIG in the germline V gene (reference sequence). Trimming removed 6 bases from V and 2 bases from J; junction bases left unmatched: 6. The CDR3 sequence is 13 residues long. CDR3 DNA: TGTGCCTGTTATACAGGGGGTACCTACGAGCAGTACTTC. The encoded protein is CACYTGGTYEQYF.

V usage is TRBV28 and J usage is TRBJ1-2; 9 bases align to TRBD1. There are 16 residues in the CDR3. V shed 1 base, J shed 7 bases, and the junction held 10 bases outside the gene matches. Looked up from germline, CDR1 is MDHEN and CDR2 is SYDVKM. The CDR3 DNA follows: TGTGCCAGCAGTTTATCCCAACCCAGGACAGGGGCTGGCTACACCTTC. Protein sequence: CASSLSQPRTGAGYTF.